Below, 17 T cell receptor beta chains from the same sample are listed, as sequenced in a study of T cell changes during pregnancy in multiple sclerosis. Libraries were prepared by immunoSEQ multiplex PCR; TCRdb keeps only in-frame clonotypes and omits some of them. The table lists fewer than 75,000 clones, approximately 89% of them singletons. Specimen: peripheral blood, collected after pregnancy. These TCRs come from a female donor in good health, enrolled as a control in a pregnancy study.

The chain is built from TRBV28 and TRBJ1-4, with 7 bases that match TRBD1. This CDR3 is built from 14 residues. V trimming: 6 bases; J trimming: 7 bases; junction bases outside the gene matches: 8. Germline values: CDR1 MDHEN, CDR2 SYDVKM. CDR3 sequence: CASSPDRVGEKLFF. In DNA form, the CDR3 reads TGTGCCAGCAGCCCCGACAGGGTGGGTGAAAAACTGTTTTTT.

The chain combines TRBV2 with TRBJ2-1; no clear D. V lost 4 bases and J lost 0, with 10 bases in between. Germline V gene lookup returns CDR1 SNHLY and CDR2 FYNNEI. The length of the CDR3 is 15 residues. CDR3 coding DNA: TGTGCCAGCAGTGTGGGCAGCAGCTCCTACAATGAGCAGTTCTTC. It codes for CASSVGSSSYNEQFF.

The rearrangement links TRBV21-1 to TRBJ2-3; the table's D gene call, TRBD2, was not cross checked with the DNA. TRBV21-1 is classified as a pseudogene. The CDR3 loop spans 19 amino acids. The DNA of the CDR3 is TGTGCCAGCAGCAAAGTCGGGCTAGCGGGATCACCCAGCACAGATACGCAGTATTTT. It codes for CASSKVGLAGSPSTDTQYF.

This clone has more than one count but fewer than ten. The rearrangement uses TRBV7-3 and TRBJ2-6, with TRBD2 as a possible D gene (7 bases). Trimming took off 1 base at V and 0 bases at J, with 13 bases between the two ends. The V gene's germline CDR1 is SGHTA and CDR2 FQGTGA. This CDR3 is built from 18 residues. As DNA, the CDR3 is TGTGCCAGCAGCTTAAAGGGGGGGACCAACTCTGGGGCCAACGTCCTGACTTTC. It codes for CASSLKGGTNSGANVLTF.

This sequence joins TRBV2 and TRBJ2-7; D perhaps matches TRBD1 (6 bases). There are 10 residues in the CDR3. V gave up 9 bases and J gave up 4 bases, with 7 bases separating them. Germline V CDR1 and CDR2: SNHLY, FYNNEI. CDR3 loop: CASQGYEQYF. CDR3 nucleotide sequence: TGTGCCAGTCAGGGGTACGAGCAGTACTTC. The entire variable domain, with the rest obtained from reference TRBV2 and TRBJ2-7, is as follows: EPEVTQTPSHQVTQMGQEVILRCVPISNHLYFYWYRQILGQKVEFLVSFYNNEISEKSEIFDDQFSVERPDGSNFTLKIRSTKLEDSAMYFCASQGYEQYFGPGTRLTVT.

This CDR3 reads CSVAFSAANTGELFF. In DNA, the CDR3 is TGCAGCGTTGCGTTTAGCGCGGCGAACACCGGGGAGCTGTTTTTT. This chain uses TRBV29-1 with TRBJ2-2, with D tentatively TRBD2 (5 bases). Per germline, CDR1 SQVTM and CDR2 ANQGSEA. V lost 4 bases and J lost 0, with 12 bases in between. CDR3 length equals 15 residues.

CDR3 region: CASSQDYAGPLAEQYF. CDR3 in DNA: TGCGCCAGCAGCCAAGATTACGCGGGGCCCTTGGCCGAGCAGTACTTC. The chain carries TRBV4-3 and TRBJ2-7, with D perhaps matching TRBD2 (6 bases). CDR1 LGHNA and CDR2 YSLEER come from the germline V gene. Trimming removed 0 bases from V and 6 bases from J, with 18 bases in between. The CDR3 is made up of 16 amino acids.

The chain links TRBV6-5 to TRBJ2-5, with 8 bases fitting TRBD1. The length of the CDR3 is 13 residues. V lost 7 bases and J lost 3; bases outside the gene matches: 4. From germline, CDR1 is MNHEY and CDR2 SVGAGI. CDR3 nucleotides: TGTGCCAGCACCCCGGGACAGGAAGAGACCCAGTACTTC. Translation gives CASTPGQEETQYF.

DNA for the CDR3: TGTGCCAGCAGCTTAGAGACAGGGAGGAATGAAAAACTGTTTTTT. Protein: CASSLETGRNEKLFF. The J gene is TRBJ1-4, the V gene TRBV7-2; 7 nucleotides align to TRBD1. Germline values: CDR1 SGHTA, CDR2 FQGNSA. The V gene end was trimmed by 1 base and the J gene end by 5 bases; junction bases not matched to a gene: 4. This CDR3 comprises 15 residues. Complete variable domain (other parts from reference TRBV7-2 and TRBJ1-4): GAGVSQSPSNKVTEKGKDVELRCDPISGHTALYWYRQSLGQGLEFLIYFQGNSAPDKSGLPSDRFSAERTGGSVSTLTIQRTQQEDSAVYLCASSLETGRNEKLFFGSGTQLSVL.

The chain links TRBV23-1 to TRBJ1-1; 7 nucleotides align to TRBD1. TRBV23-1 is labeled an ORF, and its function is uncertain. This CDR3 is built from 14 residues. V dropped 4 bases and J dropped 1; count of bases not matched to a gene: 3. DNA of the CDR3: TGCGCCAGCAGTCCGCGGGACAGGAACACTGAAGCTTTCTTT. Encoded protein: CASSPRDRNTEAFF.

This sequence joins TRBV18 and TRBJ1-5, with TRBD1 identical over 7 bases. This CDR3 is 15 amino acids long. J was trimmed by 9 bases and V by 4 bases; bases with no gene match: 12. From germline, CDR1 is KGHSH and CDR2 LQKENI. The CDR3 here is CASSRGQGEIGPQHF. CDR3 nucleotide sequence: TGTGCCAGCTCACGTGGCCAGGGGGAGATAGGGCCCCAGCATTTT.

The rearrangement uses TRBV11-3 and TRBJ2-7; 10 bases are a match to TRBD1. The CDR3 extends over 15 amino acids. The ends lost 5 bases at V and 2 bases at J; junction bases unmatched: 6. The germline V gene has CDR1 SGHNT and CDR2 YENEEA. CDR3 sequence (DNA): TGTGCCAGCAGCCTTGGGACAGGGGCCGCCTACGAGCAGTACTTC. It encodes CASSLGTGAAYEQYF.

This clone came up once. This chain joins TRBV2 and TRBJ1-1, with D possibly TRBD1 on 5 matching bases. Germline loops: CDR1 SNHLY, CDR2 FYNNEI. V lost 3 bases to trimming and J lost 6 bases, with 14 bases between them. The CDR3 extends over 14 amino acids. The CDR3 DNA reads TGTGCCAGCAGTGAGGTCAGGGCTGGATCTGAAGCTTTCTTT. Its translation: CASSEVRAGSEAFF.

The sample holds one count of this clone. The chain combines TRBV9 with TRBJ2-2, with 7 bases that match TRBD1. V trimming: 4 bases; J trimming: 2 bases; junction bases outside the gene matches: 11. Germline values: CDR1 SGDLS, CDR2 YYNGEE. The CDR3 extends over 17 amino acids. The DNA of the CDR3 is TGTGCCAGCAGCCCCTACCGGACAGGAGCAAACACCGGGGAGCTGTTTTTT. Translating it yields CASSPYRTGANTGELFF.

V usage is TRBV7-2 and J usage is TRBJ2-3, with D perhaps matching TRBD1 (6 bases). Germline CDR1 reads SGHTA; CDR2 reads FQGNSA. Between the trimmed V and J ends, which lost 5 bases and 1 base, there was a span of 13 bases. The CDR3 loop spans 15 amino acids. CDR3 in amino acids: CASSVQGPRTDTQYF. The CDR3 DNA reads TGTGCCAGCAGCGTTCAGGGGCCGCGCACAGATACGCAGTATTTT. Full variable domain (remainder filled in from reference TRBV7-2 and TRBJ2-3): GAGVSQSPSNKVTEKGKDVELRCDPISGHTALYWYRQSLGQGLEFLIYFQGNSAPDKSGLPSDRFSAERTGGSVSTLTIQRTQQEDSAVYLCASSVQGPRTDTQYFGPGTRLTVL.

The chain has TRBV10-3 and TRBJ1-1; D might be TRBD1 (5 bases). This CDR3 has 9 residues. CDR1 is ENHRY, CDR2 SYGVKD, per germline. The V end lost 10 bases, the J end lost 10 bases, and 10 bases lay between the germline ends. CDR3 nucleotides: TGTGCCAGAACAGGTAGAGCTTTCTTT. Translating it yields CARTGRAFF.

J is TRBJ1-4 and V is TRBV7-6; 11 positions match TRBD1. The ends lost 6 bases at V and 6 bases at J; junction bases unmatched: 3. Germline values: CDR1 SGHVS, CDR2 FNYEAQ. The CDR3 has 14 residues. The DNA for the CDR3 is TGTGCCAGCAGTCGGGACAGGGGGGATGAAAAACTGTTTTTT. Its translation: CASSRDRGDEKLFF. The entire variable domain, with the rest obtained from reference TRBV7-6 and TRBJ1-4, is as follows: GAGVSQSPRYKVTKRGQDVALRCDPISGHVSLYWYRQALGQGPEFLTYFNYEAQQDKSGLPNDRFSAERPEGSISTLTIQRTEQRDSAMYRCASSRDRGDEKLFFGSGTQLSVL.